In its sample, the clone carrying this T cell receptor (beta chain) was seen many times. As yet, its antigen is unknown. The data are from a study of Graves' ophthalmopathy and Graves' hyperthyroidism. Study in general: Researchers obtained peripheral blood at initial diagnosis, before any treatment had begun.

As the starting material, roughly 9.7 ml of fresh peripheral blood yielded the PBMCs. Findings and caveats of the study: In separating ophthalmopathy from stable hyperthyroidism, a 13-signature model achieved 85% to 90% sensitivity and around 80% specificity.

The CDR3 consists of 12 residues. V gave up 6 bases and J gave up 8 bases, with 16 bases separating them. CDR1 is DFQATT, CDR2 SNEGSKA, per germline (reference sequence). RNA transcripts yielded amplified TCR beta CDR3 regions. Second-round multiplex PCR came after first-round RT-PCR with HTBI primers. TCRdb re-called the multiplex PCR reads through MiXCR, storing one row per CDR3 protein. The table records 400,000 to 500,000 distinct CDR3 sequences, 21% of them present only once. The chain carries TRBV20-1 and TRBJ1-2; D call uncertain. The TCR comes from a woman under 30 with stable Graves' hyperthyroidism. The sample was peripheral blood. The chain's CDR3 is CSAPAYRRGYTF. In nucleotides, the CDR3 is TGCAGTGCCCCTGCATACCGTCGAGGCTACACCTTC.